This T cell receptor (beta chain) originates from a study of T cells in tumors after PD-1 blockade. Whole-study context: Each patient got pembrolizumab 200 mg every 3 weeks or cemiplimab 350 mg every 2 weeks. During anti-PD-1 treatment, some patients continued daily vismodegib 150 mg.

Assay: immunoSEQ multiplex PCR; the TCRdb copy retains only in-frame clones and omits some. The sample yields around 35,000 clones, 73% seen once. This CDR3 is 16 amino acids long. With 4 bases removed from V and 3 bases from J, the gap between germline ends came to 16 bases. Germline loops: CDR1 SGHTA, CDR2 FQGNSA. The chain uses TRBV7-2 and TRBJ2-4; D not certain. The sequence came from a human donor with basal cell carcinoma. The input for sequencing was PBMCs, taken after anti-PD-1 treatment. The CDR3 loop is CASSSPAQSGKNIQYF. CDR3 DNA sequence: TGTGCCAGCAGCTCCCCGGCACAATCGGGCAAAAACATTCAGTACTTC.